This passage covers 19 T cell receptor beta chains from one sample sequenced in a study of OX40 agonist ivuxolimab in advanced cancers. Repertoires were generated with immunoSEQ multiplex PCR, while TCRdb's copy carries only in-frame clones and drops some. The table records 65,000 to 85,000 clones, 70% to 90% of them present only once. The sequenced sample was CD4+ or CD8+ T cells sorted from blood, obtained in a trial of the OX40 agonist ivuxolimab. These receptors were obtained from an adult with an advanced solid tumor such as melanoma, head and neck, liver or kidney cancer.

The J gene is TRBJ2-7, the V gene TRBV7-6; a weak D match, TRBD1 (6 bases). Trimming left V 3 bases short and J 4 bases short, with 13 bases between. The CDR3 is made up of 14 amino acids. The V gene's germline CDR1 is SGHVS and CDR2 FNYEAQ. The CDR3 DNA follows: TGTGCCAGCAGCTTTGATCCAGGGGTGTACGAGCAGTACGTC. Its protein product is CASSFDPGVYEQYV.

The chain carries TRBV27 and TRBJ2-3; 11 positions agree with TRBD1. The V and J ends lost 0 bases and 14 bases, in that order; junction bases with no gene match: 7. The CDR3 totals 14 residues. Looked up from germline, CDR1 is MNHEY and CDR2 is SMNVEV (reference sequence). CDR3 sequence (DNA): TGTGCCAGCAGTTTATCATGGACAGGGGGCATTCTGTATTTT. Residues: CASSLSWTGGILYF.

V gene TRBV9 combines with J gene TRBJ1-3; 7 bases match TRBD1. The CDR3 is 16 residues long. The V segment lost 4 bases and the J segment 0 bases; nucleotides outside the gene matches: 7. Per the germline V gene, CDR1 is SGDLS and CDR2 is YYNGEE. For the CDR3, the DNA is TGTGCCAGCAGCTTACGGGACAGCTTCTCTGGAAACACCATATATTTT. This sequence encodes CASSLRDSFSGNTIYF.

The V gene is TRBV18, the J gene TRBJ1-2, with D hard to call. The CDR3 is 12 amino acids. Germline values: CDR1 KGHSH, CDR2 LQKENI. V lost 6 bases to trimming and J lost 5 bases, with 10 bases between them. The CDR3 sequence is CASSPDDYGYTF. Written as DNA, the CDR3 is TGTGCCAGCTCCCCCGATGATTATGGCTACACCTTC.

The chain uses TRBV7-2 and TRBJ1-3; TRBD1 matches at 8 bases. The junction had 5 bases not matched to a gene; V was cut back by 5 bases and J by 2 bases. CDR1 and CDR2 from the germline V gene are SGHTA and FQGNSA. The CDR3 contains 15 residues. The CDR3 nucleotides are TGTGCCAGCAGCACCCAGGACAGGGCTGGAAACACCATATATTTT. Its protein is CASSTQDRAGNTIYF.

The chain couples TRBV30 to TRBJ2-7, with 10 bases fitting TRBD1. This CDR3 contains 13 residues. Per germline, CDR1 GTSNPN and CDR2 SVGIG (reference sequence). The ends lost 4 bases at V and 6 bases at J; junction bases unmatched: 6. The CDR3: CAWKGTGVFEQYF. The DNA of the CDR3 is TGTGCCTGGAAGGGGACAGGGGTTTTCGAGCAGTACTTC. The variable domain in full, completed from reference TRBV30 and TRBJ2-7, reads SQTIHQWPATLVQPVGSPLSLECTVEGTSNPNLYWYRQAAGRGLQLLFYSVGIGQISSEVPQNLSASRPQDRQFILSSKKLLLSDSGFYLCAWKGTGVFEQYFGPGTRLTVT.

The chain is built from TRBV4-1 and TRBJ2-7; D possibly matches TRBD1 or TRBD2 (5 bases each). This CDR3 region has 15 residues. Germline lookup yields CDR1 MGHRA and CDR2 YSYEKL. Trimming removed 4 bases from V and 5 bases from J, with 18 bases in between. The CDR3: CASSRGQGGGNEQYF. CDR3 in DNA: TGCGCCAGCAGCCGAGGGCAGGGTGGGGGAAACGAGCAGTACTTC.

This chain connects TRBV10-3 to TRBJ2-3, with D uncertain. The germline gives CDR1 ENHRY, CDR2 SYGVKD. V was clipped by 4 bases and J by 0 bases, with 11 bases between them. The CDR3 is made up of 15 amino acids. The CDR3 sequence: CAISVSSVSTDTQYF. CDR3 bases: TGTGCCATCAGTGTGAGCTCGGTGAGCACAGATACGCAGTATTTT.

There are a few counts of this clone. This rearrangement joins TRBV5-5 to TRBJ1-2, with D unclear. V lost 0 bases and J 4 bases, leaving 10 bases between the germline ends. CDR1 SGHKS and CDR2 YYEKEE come from the germline V gene (reference sequence). This CDR3 contains 14 residues. DNA of the CDR3: TGTGCCAGCAGCTTGGGCGCAGGATCCTATGGCTACACCTTC. Translation: CASSLGAGSYGYTF.

The gene calls are TRBV10-3 and TRBJ1-6, with D possibly matching TRBD1 (5 bases). The germline CDR1 and CDR2 sequences are ENHRY and SYGVKD. The length of the CDR3 is 14 residues. V lost 4 bases and J lost 8, with 12 bases in between. CDR3 in DNA: TGTGCCATCAGTGGGGGGGACCCTGATTCACCCCTCCACTTT. Its translation is CAISGGDPDSPLHF.

The chain uses TRBV7-2 and TRBJ1-4; D gene unclear. Germline V CDR1 and CDR2: SGHTA, FQGNSA. V was cut by 5 bases and J by 13 bases, with 17 bases left in between. CDR3 size: 13 residues. CDR3 in amino acids: CASSPDQRRGLFF. DNA of the CDR3: TGTGCCAGCAGCCCAGATCAACGGCGGGGACTGTTTTTT.

The chain has TRBV6-5 and TRBJ1-6, with 7 bases that match TRBD1. V gave up 6 bases and J gave up 7 bases; unmatched junction bases: 9. The CDR3 has 15 amino acids. Germline loops: CDR1 MNHEY, CDR2 SVGAGI. This CDR3 is CASSSTGVGNSPLHF. As DNA, the CDR3 is TGTGCCAGCAGCTCCACAGGGGTCGGAAATTCACCCCTCCACTTT.

Regarding this clone: An end of the junction does not agree with germline; a read error may underlie this. The rearrangement uses TRBV11-1 and TRBJ1-5, with D unresolved. The CDR3 sequence is 13 residues long. CDR1 SGHAT and CDR2 FQDESV come from the germline V gene (reference sequence). The CDR3 sequence: CASSLEDDQPQHF. The CDR3 nucleotides are TGTGCCAGCAGTTTAGAAGACGATCAGCCCCAGCATTTT. The entire variable domain, with the rest obtained from reference TRBV11-1 and TRBJ1-5, is as follows: EAEVAQSPRYKITEKSQAVAFWCDPISGHATLYWYRQILGQGPELLVQFQDESVVDDSQLPKDRFSAERLKGVDSTLKIQPAELGDSAMYLCASSLEDDQPQHFGDGTRLSIL.

The chain recombines TRBV5-4 with TRBJ1-1; D gene ambiguous. V was shortened by 2 bases and J by 2 bases, with 13 bases between the two germline ends. Germline V gene sequence: CDR1 SGHNT, CDR2 YYREEE (reference sequence). This CDR3 is built from 15 residues. The CDR3 bases are TGTGCCAGCAGCTTATCGGGGAGCATAAACACTGAAGCTTTCTTT. Its protein product is CASSLSGSINTEAFF.

The chain combines TRBV5-4 with TRBJ2-5, with 12 bases aligning to TRBD1. The last part of the DNA fits TRBJ2-7 better; the J call may be wrong. The CDR3 totals 15 residues. Germline assignment: CDR1 SGHNT and CDR2 YYREEE (reference sequence). CDR3 bases: TGTGCCAGCAGCTCTCCGGGACAGGGGGCTTACGAGCAGTACTTC. Translated: CASSSPGQGAYEQYF.

By frequency in the sample, this clone is medium-sized (0.01 to 0.1%). This chain uses TRBV6-1 with TRBJ1-6; 9 positions match TRBD1. The trim removed 9 bases at V and 6 bases at J, leaving 9 bases unmatched. This CDR3 spans 15 amino acids. Germline loops: CDR1 MNHNS, CDR2 SASEGT. CDR3 nucleotide sequence: TGTGCCAGTAACAGCGGGGACAGGGTTAATTCACCCCTCCACTTT. Its protein is CASNSGDRVNSPLHF.

This chain uses TRBV28 with TRBJ1-1; a possible D gene is TRBD1 (6 bases). Per the germline V gene, CDR1 is MDHEN and CDR2 is SYDVKM. This CDR3 has 13 amino acids. Trimming removed 7 bases from V and 4 bases from J, with 13 bases in between. The CDR3 protein is CASKGGLGTEAFF. The CDR3 nucleotides read TGTGCCAGCAAGGGGGGGCTCGGCACTGAAGCTTTCTTT.

The chain carries TRBV25-1 and TRBJ1-1, with D possibly TRBD1 on 5 matching bases. Germline loops: CDR1 MGHDK, CDR2 SYGVNS. This CDR3 spans 15 amino acids. V was cut by 5 bases and J by 0 bases, with 13 bases left in between. CDR3 loop: CASSTPTALNTEAFF. DNA of the CDR3: TGTGCCAGCAGTACCCCGACAGCCCTGAACACTGAAGCTTTCTTT.

V usage is TRBV4-2 and J usage is TRBJ2-7; D gene ambiguous. The CDR3 contains 11 residues. V lost 3 bases to trimming and J lost 2 bases, with 2 bases between them. Per the germline V gene, CDR1 is LGHNA and CDR2 is YNFKEQ. The CDR3 DNA reads TGTGCCAGCAGCCAGCCCTACGAGCAGTACTTC. Its translation is CASSQPYEQYF.